The subject of this entry is one T cell receptor (beta chain). Produced via immunoSEQ multiplex PCR; TCRdb's table is partial and in-frame only. The table has over 100,000 clones, just over 90% seen once. CDR1 is SGDLS, CDR2 YYNGEE, per germline. The V end was cut by 0 bases, the J end by 1 base, with 10 bases between. The CDR3 totals 16 residues. These data belong to a study of control samples from healthy donors and cancer patients. The clonotype was recovered from a human donor in good health. The donor label of this sample is uncertain. The source material was blood. V and J are TRBV9 and TRBJ2-2, with a weak D call TRBD2 (5 bases). The CDR3 region is CASSVESAGNTGELFF. The CDR3 DNA sequence: TGTGCCAGCAGCGTAGAGTCGGCGGGGAACACCGGGGAGCTGTTTTTT.